Sequencing of this T cell receptor (beta chain) was carried out in a study of shared T cell receptors in the human thymus. Trimming took 3 bases from V and 7 from J; bases not matched to a gene: 2. Germline V gene data show CDR1 as SEHNR and CDR2 as FQNEAQ (reference sequence). The CDR3 has 12 residues. Clones were sequenced by immunoSEQ multiplex PCR, and TCRdb holds only the in-frame ones, with some missing. The data hold roughly 700,000 clones, with 70% to 90% observed a single time. The same data also went into a second study, on human thymus T cells. As that study records: It was healthy Finnish infants having corrective surgery for congenital heart defects who were the donors. Thymic and blood repertoires seemed to show skewed V and J gene use. Related work found strong thymic repertoire overlap between unrelated individuals.

This rearrangement joins TRBV7-9 to TRBJ1-2; 7 positions agree with TRBD1. The TCR was taken from a boy in the first two years of life with a congenital heart defect. Sequencing used thymocytes. CDR3 nucleotide sequence: TGTGCCAGCAGCTTGAGGACAGGTGGCTACACCTTC. Its translation is CASSLRTGGYTF.